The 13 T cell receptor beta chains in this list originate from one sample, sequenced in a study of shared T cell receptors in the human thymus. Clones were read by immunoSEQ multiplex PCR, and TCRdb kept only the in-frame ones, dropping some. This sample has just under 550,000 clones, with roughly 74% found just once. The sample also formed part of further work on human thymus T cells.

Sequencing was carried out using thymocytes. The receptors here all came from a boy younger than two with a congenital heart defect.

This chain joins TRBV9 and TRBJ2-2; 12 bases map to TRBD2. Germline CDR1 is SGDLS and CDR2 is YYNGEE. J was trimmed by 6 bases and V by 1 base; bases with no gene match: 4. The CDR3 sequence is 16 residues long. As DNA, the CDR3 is TGTGCCAGCAGCGTACTGACTAGCGGGAGATCCGGGGAGCTGTTTTTT. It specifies CASSVLTSGRSGELFF.

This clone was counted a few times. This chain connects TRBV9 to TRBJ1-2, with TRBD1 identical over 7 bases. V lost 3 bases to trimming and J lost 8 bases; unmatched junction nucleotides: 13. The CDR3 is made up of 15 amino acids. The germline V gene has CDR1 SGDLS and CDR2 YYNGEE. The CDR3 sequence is CASSDSRGPEEGYTF. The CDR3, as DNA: TGTGCCAGCAGCGACTCTAGGGGGCCGGAGGAAGGCTACACCTTC.

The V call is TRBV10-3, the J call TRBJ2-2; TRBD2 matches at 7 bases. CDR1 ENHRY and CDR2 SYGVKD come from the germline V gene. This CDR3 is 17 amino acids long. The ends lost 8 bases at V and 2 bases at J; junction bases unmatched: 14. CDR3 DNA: TGTGCCATCTCCCTCCCGTCCGAGCGGGAAAACACCGGGGAGCTGTTTTTT. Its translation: CAISLPSERENTGELFF.

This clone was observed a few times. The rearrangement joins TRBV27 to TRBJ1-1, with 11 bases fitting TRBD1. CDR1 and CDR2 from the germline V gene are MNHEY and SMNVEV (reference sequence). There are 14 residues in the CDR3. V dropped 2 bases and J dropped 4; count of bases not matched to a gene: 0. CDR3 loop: CASSLGTGGTEAFF. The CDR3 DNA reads TGTGCCAGCAGTTTAGGGACAGGGGGCACTGAAGCTTTCTTT.

CDR3 bases: TGTGCCAGTAGTATAGGTAGGGCAGGAGGAGAGACCCAGTACTTC. Its translation: CASSIGRAGGETQYF. This chain uses TRBV19 with TRBJ2-5; tentatively, D is TRBD2 (5 bases). Germline V gene sequence: CDR1 LNHDA, CDR2 SQIVND (reference sequence). This CDR3 is 15 amino acids long. With 1 base removed from V and 4 bases from J, the gap between germline ends came to 13 bases.

The CDR3 sequence: CASSLVANNDNEQFF. The CDR3 nucleotides are TGCGCCAGCAGCTTGGTCGCCAACAACGACAATGAGCAGTTCTTC. The gene calls are TRBV5-1 and TRBJ2-1, with D hard to call. Per the germline V gene, CDR1 is SGHRS and CDR2 is YFSETQ. V lost 0 bases to trimming and J lost 5 bases, with 12 bases between them. This CDR3 is built from 15 residues.

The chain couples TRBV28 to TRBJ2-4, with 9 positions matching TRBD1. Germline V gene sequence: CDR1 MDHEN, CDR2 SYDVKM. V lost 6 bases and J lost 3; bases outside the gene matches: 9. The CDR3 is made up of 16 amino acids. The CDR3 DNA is TGTGCCAGCAGCACCGACAGGGGGATAGGCAAAAACATTCAGTACTTC. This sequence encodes CASSTDRGIGKNIQYF. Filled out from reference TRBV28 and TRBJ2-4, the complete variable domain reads DVKVTQSSRYLVKRTGEKVFLECVQDMDHENMFWYRQDPGLGLRLIYFSYDVKMKEKGDIPEGYSVSREKKERFSLILESASTNQTSMYLCASSTDRGIGKNIQYFGAGTRLSVL.

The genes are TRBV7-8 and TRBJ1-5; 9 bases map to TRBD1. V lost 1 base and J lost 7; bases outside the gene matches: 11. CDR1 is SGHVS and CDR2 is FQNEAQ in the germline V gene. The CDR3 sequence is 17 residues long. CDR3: CASSLGTRGQGSQPQHF. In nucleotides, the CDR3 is TGTGCCAGCAGCTTAGGAACTCGTGGACAGGGGAGCCAGCCCCAGCATTTT.

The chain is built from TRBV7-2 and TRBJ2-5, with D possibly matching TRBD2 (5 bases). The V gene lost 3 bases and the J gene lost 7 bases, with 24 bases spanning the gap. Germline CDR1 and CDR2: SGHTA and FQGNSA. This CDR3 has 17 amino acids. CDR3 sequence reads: CASSFLAVGGFVGTQYF. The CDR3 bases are TGTGCCAGCAGCTTCCTAGCCGTCGGAGGCTTCGTGGGGACCCAGTACTTC.

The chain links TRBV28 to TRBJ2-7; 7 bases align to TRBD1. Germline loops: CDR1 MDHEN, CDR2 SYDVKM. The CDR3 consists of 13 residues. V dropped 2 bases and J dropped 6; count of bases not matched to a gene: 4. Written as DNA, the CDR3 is TGTGCCAGCAGTTTAAGGGGGCCGAGCGAGCAGTACTTC. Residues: CASSLRGPSEQYF. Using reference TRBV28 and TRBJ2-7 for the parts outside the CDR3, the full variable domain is DVKVTQSSRYLVKRTGEKVFLECVQDMDHENMFWYRQDPGLGLRLIYFSYDVKMKEKGDIPEGYSVSREKKERFSLILESASTNQTSMYLCASSLRGPSEQYFGPGTRLTVT.

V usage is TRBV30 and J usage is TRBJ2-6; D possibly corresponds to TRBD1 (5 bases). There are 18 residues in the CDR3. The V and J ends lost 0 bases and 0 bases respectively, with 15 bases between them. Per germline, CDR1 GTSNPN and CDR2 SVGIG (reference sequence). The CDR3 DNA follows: TGTGCCTGGAGTGTACATAGGACACACCACTCTGGGGCCAACGTCCTGACTTTC. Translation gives CAWSVHRTHHSGANVLTF. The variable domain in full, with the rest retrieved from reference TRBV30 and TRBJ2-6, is SQTIHQWPATLVQPVGSPLSLECTVEGTSNPNLYWYRQAAGRGLQLLFYSVGIGQISSEVPQNLSASRPQDRQFILSSKKLLLSDSGFYLCAWSVHRTHHSGANVLTFGAGSRLTVL.

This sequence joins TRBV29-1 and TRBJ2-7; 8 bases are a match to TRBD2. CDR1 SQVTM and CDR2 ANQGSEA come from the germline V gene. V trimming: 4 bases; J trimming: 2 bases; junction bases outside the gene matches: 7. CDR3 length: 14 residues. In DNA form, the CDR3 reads TGCAGCGTTGGGGAAAGCGGGGGTCCCTACGAGCAGTACTTC. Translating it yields CSVGESGGPYEQYF.

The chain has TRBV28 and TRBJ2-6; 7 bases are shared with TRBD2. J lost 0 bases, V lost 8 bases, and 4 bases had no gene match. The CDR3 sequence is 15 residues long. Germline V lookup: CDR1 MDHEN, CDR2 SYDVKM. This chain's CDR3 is CASRDYPSGANVLTF. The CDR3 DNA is TGTGCCAGCCGGGACTACCCCTCTGGGGCCAACGTCCTGACTTTC. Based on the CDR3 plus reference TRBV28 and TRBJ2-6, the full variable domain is DVKVTQSSRYLVKRTGEKVFLECVQDMDHENMFWYRQDPGLGLRLIYFSYDVKMKEKGDIPEGYSVSREKKERFSLILESASTNQTSMYLCASRDYPSGANVLTFGAGSRLTVL.